The 15 T cell receptor beta chains presented below share a single source sample, sequenced in a study of regulatory T cells in long-lasting Graves disease. Arm-PCR of CDR3 regions and iRepertoire HTBI primers were used to build TCR beta libraries. In TCRdb, the multiplex PCR reads were re-called with MiXCR into one record per CDR3 protein. The table has 540,000 or so distinct CDR3 sequences, less than 15% seen once. Time point defined: newly diagnosed GD, antithyroid drugs for less than 3 months. The TCR library was made from RNA that had been extracted from PBMCs in TRIzol. This sample also appeared in a second study, on T cells in Graves' hyperthyroidism and ophthalmopathy.

The sequences come from peripheral blood mononuclear cells (PBMCs), collected at new diagnosis, from a patient treated with antithyroid drugs. The source is a man under 40 with Graves disease.

This clonotype was recorded many times. This chain links TRBV7-8 with TRBJ1-1, with D possibly TRBD1 on 6 matching bases. V was clipped by 7 bases and J by 11 bases, with 20 bases between them. The CDR3 length is 13 residues. The germline V gene has CDR1 SGHVS and CDR2 FQNEAQ. CDR3 DNA sequence: TGTGCCAGCAAGAAGACGAGGGGGGCGGGCGCTTTCTTT. This translates into CASKKTRGAGAFF.

This clonotype was observed at least ten times. The rearrangement uses TRBV20-1 and TRBJ2-5; TRBD2 matches at 14 bases. J gave up 2 bases and V 5 bases, and 7 bases lay outside the gene matches. The CDR3 length is 16 residues. Germline V lookup: CDR1 DFQATT, CDR2 SNEGSKA (reference sequence). In nucleotides, the CDR3 is TGCAGTGCTCCGGGACTAGCGGGGGCCGGGCAAGAGACCCAGTACTTC. Protein product: CSAPGLAGAGQETQYF.

There are many counts of this clonotype. This rearrangement joins TRBV2 to TRBJ2-5, with a weak D call TRBD1 (6 bases). The length of the CDR3 is 15 residues. Per the germline V gene, CDR1 is SNHLY and CDR2 is FYNNEI. With 1 base removed from V and 1 base from J, the gap between germline ends came to 10 bases. CDR3: CASSEVADSQETQYF. The CDR3 DNA follows: TGTGCCAGCAGTGAAGTGGCGGACAGCCAAGAGACCCAGTACTTC. Using reference TRBV2 and TRBJ2-5 for the parts outside the CDR3, the full variable domain is EPEVTQTPSHQVTQMGQEVILRCVPISNHLYFYWYRQILGQKVEFLVSFYNNEISEKSEIFDDQFSVERPDGSNFTLKIRSTKLEDSAMYFCASSEVADSQETQYFGPGTRLLVL.

This clonotype was seen repeatedly, ten times or more. This rearrangement joins TRBV7-8 to TRBJ1-1; D is perhaps TRBD1 (5 bases). The germline gives CDR1 SGHVS, CDR2 FQNEAQ. The CDR3 covers 13 residues. V dropped 8 bases and J dropped 1 base, with 11 bases sitting between them. The CDR3 region has the DNA TGTGCCAGCTGGGGGGTTCGGAACACTGAAGCTTTCTTT. This translates into CASWGVRNTEAFF.

This chain links TRBV6-5 with TRBJ2-5, with 8 bases fitting TRBD2. The CDR3 extends over 14 amino acids. CDR1 and CDR2 (germline): MNHEY, SVGAGI. With 0 bases clipped from V and 5 bases from J, the junction kept 2 bases outside the gene matches. The CDR3 sequence is CASSYSAGVETQYF. The CDR3 region has the DNA TGTGCCAGCAGTTACTCAGCGGGAGTGGAGACCCAGTACTTC.

Points on this clonotype: Its ends do not fully match the called genes, so a read error is possible. The chain recombines TRBV19 with TRBJ2-1, with TRBD2 matching 9 bases. Germline lookup yields CDR1 LNHDA and CDR2 SQIVND (reference sequence). The CDR3 extends over 14 amino acids. CDR3 loop: CASSPGVAGAQRTF. CDR3 nucleotide sequence: TGTGCCAGTAGCCCCGGAGTAGCGGGAGCTCAAAGGACCTTC.

This clonotype was counted ten times or more. The chain combines TRBV20-1 with TRBJ1-1, with a possible D match to TRBD1 (5 bases). The V end was cut by 3 bases, the J end by 7 bases, with 12 bases between. Germline V gene data show CDR1 as DFQATT and CDR2 as SNEGSKA (reference sequence). CDR3 length: 12 amino acids. CDR3 nucleotide sequence: TGCAGTGCTAGTAGGCAGGGCGGTGAAGCTTTCTTT. It encodes CSASRQGGEAFF.

For the CDR3, the DNA is TGTGCCAGCAGATTCGGACAGGGCGGGGGCTACACCTTC. It yields the protein CASRFGQGGGYTF. The genes are TRBV6-2 or TRBV6-3 and TRBJ1-2; 8 nucleotides agree with TRBD1. V gave up 6 bases and J gave up 8 bases; unmatched junction bases: 8. CDR3 length: 13 residues. Germline CDR1 and CDR2: MNHEY and SVGEGT.

The chain employs TRBV6-2 or TRBV6-3 and TRBJ2-4, with D hard to call. The CDR3 length is 14 residues. Trimming shortened V by 0 bases and J by 5 bases, and 8 bases separated the two germline ends. The germline gives CDR1 MNHEY, CDR2 SVGEGT. The CDR3 DNA sequence: TGTGCCAGCAGTTACTCGGACGGAGAAAACATTCAGTACTTC. Its translation is CASSYSDGENIQYF.

Many counts were recorded for this clonotype. This chain connects TRBV7-9 to TRBJ2-1; D perhaps matches TRBD2 (6 bases). CDR3 size: 15 residues. Germline loops: CDR1 SEHNR, CDR2 FQNEAQ (reference sequence). V lost 5 bases to trimming and J lost 5 bases, with 16 bases between them. The CDR3 coding sequence is TGTGCCAGCAGCGATGAGGCTAGCGAGGACAATGAGCAGTTCTTC. Protein: CASSDEASEDNEQFF.

This clonotype was seen many times. The rearrangement joins TRBV5-1 to TRBJ2-3; D uncertain. CDR3 size: 13 residues. V was trimmed by 2 bases and J by 5 bases, leaving 9 bases between them. Germline V gene lookup returns CDR1 SGHRS and CDR2 YFSETQ. The CDR3 loop reads CASSFPGLDTQYF. CDR3 sequence (DNA): TGCGCCAGCAGCTTCCCGGGTCTAGATACGCAGTATTTT.

This clonotype was counted many times. CDR3 sequence reads: CASSGTGRASYNEQFF. CDR3 DNA: TGTGCCAGCAGCGGAACCGGGAGAGCCTCCTACAATGAGCAGTTCTTC. This chain uses TRBV11-2 with TRBJ2-1, with D possibly TRBD2 on 6 matching bases. V shed 5 bases and J shed 0 bases, with 14 bases lying between them. Germline V gene sequence: CDR1 SGHAT, CDR2 FQNNGV. This CDR3 is 16 amino acids long.

The chain combines TRBV30 with TRBJ2-3; D possibly uses TRBD1 or TRBD2 (5 bases each). CDR3 length: 14 residues. Germline V gives CDR1 GTSNPN, CDR2 SVGIG (reference sequence). The germline V and J ends were trimmed by 2 bases and 4 bases, with 13 bases remaining between them. The CDR3 bases are TGTGCCTGGAGTTTCGGGGCCCGGGCAGATACGCAGTATTTT. Translation gives CAWSFGARADTQYF. Combining the CDR3 with reference TRBV30 and TRBJ2-3 gives the whole variable domain SQTIHQWPATLVQPVGSPLSLECTVEGTSNPNLYWYRQAAGRGLQLLFYSVGIGQISSEVPQNLSASRPQDRQFILSSKKLLLSDSGFYLCAWSFGARADTQYFGPGTRLTVL.

This clonotype was seen more than once but under ten times. The chain links TRBV6-5 to TRBJ1-2, with 9 bases fitting TRBD1. The J segment lost 7 bases and the V segment lost 2 bases, leaving 8 bases of the junction unmatched. The CDR3 is 15 residues long. Germline lookup yields CDR1 MNHEY and CDR2 SVGAGI. CDR3 in amino acids: CASSYDGQGISGYTF. CDR3 DNA sequence: TGTGCCAGCAGTTACGATGGACAGGGGATCAGTGGCTACACCTTC.

There are many counts of this clonotype. The J gene is TRBJ1-1, the V gene TRBV20-1, with D hard to call. The V end lost 5 bases, the J end lost 0 bases, and 16 bases lay between the germline ends. There are 15 residues in the CDR3. CDR1 DFQATT and CDR2 SNEGSKA come from the germline V gene (reference sequence). CDR3 sequence: CSAGLGRAMNTEAFF. Written as DNA, the CDR3 is TGCAGTGCTGGACTAGGGAGGGCCATGAACACTGAAGCTTTCTTT.